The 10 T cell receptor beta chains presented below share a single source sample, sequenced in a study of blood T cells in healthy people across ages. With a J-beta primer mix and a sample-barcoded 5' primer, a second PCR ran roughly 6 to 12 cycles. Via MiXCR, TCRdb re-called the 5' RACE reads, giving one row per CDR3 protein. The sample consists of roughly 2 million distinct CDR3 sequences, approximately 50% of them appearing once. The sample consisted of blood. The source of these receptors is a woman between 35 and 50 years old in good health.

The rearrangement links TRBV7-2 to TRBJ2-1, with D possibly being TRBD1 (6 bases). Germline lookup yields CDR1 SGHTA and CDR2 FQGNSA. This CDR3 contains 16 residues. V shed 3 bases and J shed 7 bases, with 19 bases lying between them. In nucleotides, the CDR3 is TGTGCCAGCAGCTTTTATTCGGCAGGGGAGAAAAATGAGCAGTTCTTC. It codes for CASSFYSAGEKNEQFF.

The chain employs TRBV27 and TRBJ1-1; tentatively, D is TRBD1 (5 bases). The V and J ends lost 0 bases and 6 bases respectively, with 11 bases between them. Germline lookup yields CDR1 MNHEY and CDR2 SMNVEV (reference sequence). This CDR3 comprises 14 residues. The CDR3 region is CASSLSLGVPEAFF. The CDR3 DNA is TGTGCCAGCAGTTTATCGTTAGGGGTCCCTGAAGCTTTCTTT.

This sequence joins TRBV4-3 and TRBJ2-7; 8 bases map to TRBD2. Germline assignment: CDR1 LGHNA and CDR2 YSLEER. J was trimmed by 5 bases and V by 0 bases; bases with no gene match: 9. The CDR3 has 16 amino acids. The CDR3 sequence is CASSQDRGGTTDEQYF. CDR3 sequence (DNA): TGCGCCAGCAGCCAAGATCGGGGGGGTACGACCGACGAGCAGTACTTC.

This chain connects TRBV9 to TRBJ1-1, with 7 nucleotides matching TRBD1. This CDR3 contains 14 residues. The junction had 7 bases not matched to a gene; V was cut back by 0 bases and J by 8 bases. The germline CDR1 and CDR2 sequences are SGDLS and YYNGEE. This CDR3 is CASSVGGGAGEAFF. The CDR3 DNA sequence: TGTGCCAGCAGCGTAGGAGGGGGCGCGGGGGAAGCTTTCTTT.

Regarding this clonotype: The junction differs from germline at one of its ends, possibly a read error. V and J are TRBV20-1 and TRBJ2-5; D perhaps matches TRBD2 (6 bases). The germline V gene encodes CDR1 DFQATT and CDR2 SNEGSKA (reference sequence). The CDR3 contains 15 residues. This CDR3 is CSAWGSSPGVETLYF. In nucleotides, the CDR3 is TGCAGTGCTTGGGGGAGTAGCCCGGGGGTGGAGACCCTGTACTTC.

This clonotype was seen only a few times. CDR3 protein: CASASGGTPTDTQYF. Here the CDR3 DNA reads TGTGCCAGCGCTAGCGGGGGGACCCCAACAGATACGCAGTATTTT. This sequence joins TRBV6-5 and TRBJ2-3; 11 nucleotides align to TRBD2. Trimming removed 8 bases from V and 3 bases from J; junction bases left unmatched: 7. In germline, CDR1 is MNHEY, CDR2 SVGAGI. The length of the CDR3 is 15 residues.

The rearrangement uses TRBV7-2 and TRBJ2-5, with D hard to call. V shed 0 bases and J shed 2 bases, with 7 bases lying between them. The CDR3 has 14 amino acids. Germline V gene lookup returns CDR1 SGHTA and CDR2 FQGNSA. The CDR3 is CASSLAWFQETQYF. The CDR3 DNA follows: TGTGCCAGCAGCTTAGCGTGGTTTCAAGAGACCCAGTACTTC.

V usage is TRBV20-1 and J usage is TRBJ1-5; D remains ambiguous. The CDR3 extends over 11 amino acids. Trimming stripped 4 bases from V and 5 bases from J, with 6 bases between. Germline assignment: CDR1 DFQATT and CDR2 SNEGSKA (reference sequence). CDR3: CSATRDQPQHF. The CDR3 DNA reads TGCAGTGCTACTAGGGATCAGCCCCAGCATTTT.

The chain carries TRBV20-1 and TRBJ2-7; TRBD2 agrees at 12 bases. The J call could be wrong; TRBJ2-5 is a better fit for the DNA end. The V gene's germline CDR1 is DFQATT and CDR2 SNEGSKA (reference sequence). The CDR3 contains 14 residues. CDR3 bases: TGCAGTGGCAAGCCCGGGACTAGCGGGGAGACCCAGTACTTC. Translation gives CSGKPGTSGETQYF.

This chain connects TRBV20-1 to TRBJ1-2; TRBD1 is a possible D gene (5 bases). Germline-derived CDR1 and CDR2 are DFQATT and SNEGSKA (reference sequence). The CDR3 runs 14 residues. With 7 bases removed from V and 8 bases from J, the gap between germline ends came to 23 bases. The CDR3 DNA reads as TGCAGTGTCGCCAGGGTTGGAAGTCCCTTGGGCTACACCTTC. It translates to CSVARVGSPLGYTF.